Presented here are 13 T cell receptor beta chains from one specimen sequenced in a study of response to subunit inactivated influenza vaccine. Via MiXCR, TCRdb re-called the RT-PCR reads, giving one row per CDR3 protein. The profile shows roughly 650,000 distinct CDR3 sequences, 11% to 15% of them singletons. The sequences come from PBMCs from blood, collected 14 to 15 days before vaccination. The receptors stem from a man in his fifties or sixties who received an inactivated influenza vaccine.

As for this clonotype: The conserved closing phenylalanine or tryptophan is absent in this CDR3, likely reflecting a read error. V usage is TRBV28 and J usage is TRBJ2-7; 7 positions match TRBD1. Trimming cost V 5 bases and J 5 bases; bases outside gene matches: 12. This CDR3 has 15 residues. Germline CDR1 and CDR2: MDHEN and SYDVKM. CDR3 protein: CASSLHSTGINEQYL. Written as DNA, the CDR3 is TGTGCCAGCAGTCTCCACTCGACAGGGATCAACGAGCAGTACTTA.

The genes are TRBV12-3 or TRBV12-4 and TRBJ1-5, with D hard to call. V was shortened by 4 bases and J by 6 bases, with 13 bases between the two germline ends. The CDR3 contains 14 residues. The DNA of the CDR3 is TGTGCCAGCAGTTCCAACACGGAGGCTCAGCCCCAGCATTTT. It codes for CASSSNTEAQPQHF.

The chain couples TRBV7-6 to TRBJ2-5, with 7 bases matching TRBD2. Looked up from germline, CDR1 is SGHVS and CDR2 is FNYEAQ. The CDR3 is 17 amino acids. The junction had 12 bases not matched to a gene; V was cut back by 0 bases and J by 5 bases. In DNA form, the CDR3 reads TGTGCCAGCAGCTTAGCGGGAGGCGGGAGTCCTAGGGAGACCCAGTACTTC. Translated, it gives CASSLAGGGSPRETQYF.

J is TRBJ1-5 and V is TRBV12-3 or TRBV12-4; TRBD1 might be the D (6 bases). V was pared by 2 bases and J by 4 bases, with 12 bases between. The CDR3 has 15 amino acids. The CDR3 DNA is TGTGCCAGCAGTTTATCCCGACAGGTTAATCAGCCCCAGCATTTT. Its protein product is CASSLSRQVNQPQHF.

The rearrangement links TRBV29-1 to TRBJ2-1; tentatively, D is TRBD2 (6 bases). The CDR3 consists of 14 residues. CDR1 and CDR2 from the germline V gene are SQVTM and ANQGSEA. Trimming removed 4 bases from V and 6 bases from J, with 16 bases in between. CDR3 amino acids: CSVVWRGAVNEQFF. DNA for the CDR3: TGCAGCGTTGTGTGGCGGGGAGCGGTCAATGAGCAGTTCTTC.

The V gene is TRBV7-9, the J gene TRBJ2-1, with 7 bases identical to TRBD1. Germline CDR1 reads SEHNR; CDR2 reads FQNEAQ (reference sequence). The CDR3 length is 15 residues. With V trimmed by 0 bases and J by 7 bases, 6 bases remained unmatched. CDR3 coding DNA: TGTGCCAGCAGCTTAGCGGGACAGCTGGGAAATGAGCAGTTCTTC. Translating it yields CASSLAGQLGNEQFF.

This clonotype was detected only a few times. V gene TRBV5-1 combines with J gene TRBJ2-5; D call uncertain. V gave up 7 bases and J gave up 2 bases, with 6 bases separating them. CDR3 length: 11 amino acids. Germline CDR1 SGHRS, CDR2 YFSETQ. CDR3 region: CASHHQETQYF. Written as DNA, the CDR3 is TGCGCCAGCCACCATCAAGAGACCCAGTACTTC.

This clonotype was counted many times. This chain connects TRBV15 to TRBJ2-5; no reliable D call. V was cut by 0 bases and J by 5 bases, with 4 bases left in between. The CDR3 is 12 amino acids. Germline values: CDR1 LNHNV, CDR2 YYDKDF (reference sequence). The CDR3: CATSRDVETQYF. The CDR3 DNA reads TGTGCCACCAGCAGAGATGTCGAGACCCAGTACTTC.

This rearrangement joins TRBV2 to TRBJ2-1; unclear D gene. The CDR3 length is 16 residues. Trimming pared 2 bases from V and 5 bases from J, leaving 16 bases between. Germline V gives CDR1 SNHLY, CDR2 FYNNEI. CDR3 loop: CASSELNWVNDNEQFF. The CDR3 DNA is TGTGCCAGCAGTGAATTGAACTGGGTGAACGACAATGAGCAGTTCTTC.

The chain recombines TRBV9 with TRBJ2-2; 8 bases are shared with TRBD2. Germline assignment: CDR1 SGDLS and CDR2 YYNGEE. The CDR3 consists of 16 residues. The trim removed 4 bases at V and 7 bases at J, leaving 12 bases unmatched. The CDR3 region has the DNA TGTGCCAGCAGCCTCATAGCGGGATTCGGTAACGGGGAGCTGTTTTTT. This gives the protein CASSLIAGFGNGELFF. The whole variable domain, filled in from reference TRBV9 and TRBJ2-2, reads DSGVTQTPKHLITATGQRVTLRCSPRSGDLSVYWYQQSLDQGLQFLIQYYNGEERAKGNILERFSAQQFPDLHSELNLSSLELGDSALYFCASSLIAGFGNGELFFGEGSRLTVL.

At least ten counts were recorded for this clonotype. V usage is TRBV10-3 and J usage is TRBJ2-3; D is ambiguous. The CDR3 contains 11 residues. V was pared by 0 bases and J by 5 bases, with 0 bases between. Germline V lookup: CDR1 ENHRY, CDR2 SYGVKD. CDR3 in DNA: TGTGCCATCAGTGAGTCAGATACGCAGTATTTT. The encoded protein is CAISESDTQYF.

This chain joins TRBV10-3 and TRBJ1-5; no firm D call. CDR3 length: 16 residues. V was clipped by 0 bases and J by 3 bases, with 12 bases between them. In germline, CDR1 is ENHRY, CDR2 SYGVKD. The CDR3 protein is CAISESGLGLNQPQHF. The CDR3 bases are TGTGCCATCAGTGAGTCGGGGTTAGGTCTCAATCAGCCCCAGCATTTT.

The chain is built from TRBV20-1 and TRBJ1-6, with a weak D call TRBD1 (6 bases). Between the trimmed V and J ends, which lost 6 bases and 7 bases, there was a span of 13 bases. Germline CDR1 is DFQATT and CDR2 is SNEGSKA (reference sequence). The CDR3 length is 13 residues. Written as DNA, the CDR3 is TGCAGTGCAACCACAGGGCCCAATTCACCCCTCCACTTT. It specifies CSATTGPNSPLHF.